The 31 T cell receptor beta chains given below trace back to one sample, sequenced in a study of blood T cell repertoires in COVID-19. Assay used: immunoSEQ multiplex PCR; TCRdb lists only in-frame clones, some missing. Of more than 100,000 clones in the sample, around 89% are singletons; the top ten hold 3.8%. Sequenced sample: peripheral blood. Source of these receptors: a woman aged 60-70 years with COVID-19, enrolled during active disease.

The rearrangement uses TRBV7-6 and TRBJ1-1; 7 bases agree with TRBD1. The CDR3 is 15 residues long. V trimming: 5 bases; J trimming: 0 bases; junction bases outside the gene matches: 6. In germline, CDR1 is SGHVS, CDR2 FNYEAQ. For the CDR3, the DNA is TGTGCCAGCAGCGGGGGACAGTCAATGAACACTGAAGCTTTCTTT. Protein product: CASSGGQSMNTEAFF.

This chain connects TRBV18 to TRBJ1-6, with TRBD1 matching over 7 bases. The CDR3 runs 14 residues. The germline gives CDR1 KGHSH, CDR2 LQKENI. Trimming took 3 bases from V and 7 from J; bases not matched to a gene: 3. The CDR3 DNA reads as TGTGCCAGCTCACCGGGACAGCTGAATTCACCCCTCCACTTT. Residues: CASSPGQLNSPLHF.

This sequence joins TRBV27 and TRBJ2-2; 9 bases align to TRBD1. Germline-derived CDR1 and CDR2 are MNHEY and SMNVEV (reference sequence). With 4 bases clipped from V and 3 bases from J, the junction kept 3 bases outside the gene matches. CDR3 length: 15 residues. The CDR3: CASSSGQGYTGELFF. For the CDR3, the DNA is TGTGCCAGCAGTTCGGGACAGGGTTACACCGGGGAGCTGTTTTTT.

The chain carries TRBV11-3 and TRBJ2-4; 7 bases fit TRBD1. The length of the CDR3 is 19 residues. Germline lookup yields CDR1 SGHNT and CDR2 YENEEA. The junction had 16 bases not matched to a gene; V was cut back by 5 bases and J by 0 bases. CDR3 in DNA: TGTGCCAGCAGCCGCCCACAGGGGCGGCCAAATATAGCCAAAAACATTCAGTACTTC. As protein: CASSRPQGRPNIAKNIQYF.

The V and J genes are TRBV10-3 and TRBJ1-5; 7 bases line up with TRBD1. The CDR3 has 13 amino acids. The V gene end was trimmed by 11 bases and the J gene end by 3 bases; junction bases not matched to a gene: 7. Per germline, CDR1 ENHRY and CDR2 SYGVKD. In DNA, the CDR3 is TGTGCCGCCGCGGACAGGTTCAATCAGCCCCAGCATTTT. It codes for CAAADRFNQPQHF.

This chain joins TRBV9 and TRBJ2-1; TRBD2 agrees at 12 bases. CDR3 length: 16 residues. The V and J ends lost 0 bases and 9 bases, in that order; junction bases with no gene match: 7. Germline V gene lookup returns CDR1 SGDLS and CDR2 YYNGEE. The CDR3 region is CASSVGASGGASEQFF. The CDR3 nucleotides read TGTGCCAGCAGCGTAGGGGCTAGCGGGGGGGCCAGTGAGCAGTTCTTC. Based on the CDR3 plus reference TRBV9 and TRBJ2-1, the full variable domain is DSGVTQTPKHLITATGQRVTLRCSPRSGDLSVYWYQQSLDQGLQFLIQYYNGEERAKGNILERFSAQQFPDLHSELNLSSLELGDSALYFCASSVGASGGASEQFFGPGTRLTVL.

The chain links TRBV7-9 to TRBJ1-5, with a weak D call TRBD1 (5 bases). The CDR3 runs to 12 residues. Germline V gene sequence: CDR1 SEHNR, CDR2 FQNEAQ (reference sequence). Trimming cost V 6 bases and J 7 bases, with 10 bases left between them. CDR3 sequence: CASSRGNQPQHF. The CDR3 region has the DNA TGTGCCAGCAGTAGGGGAAACCAGCCCCAGCATTTT.

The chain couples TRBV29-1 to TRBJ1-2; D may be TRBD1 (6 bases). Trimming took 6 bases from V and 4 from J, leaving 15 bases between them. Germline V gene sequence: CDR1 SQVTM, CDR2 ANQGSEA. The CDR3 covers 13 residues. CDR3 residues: CSVGAGAGYGYTF. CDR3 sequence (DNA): TGCAGCGTGGGGGCGGGGGCCGGCTATGGCTACACCTTC. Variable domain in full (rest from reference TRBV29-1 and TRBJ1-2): SAVISQKPSRDICQRGTSLTIQCQVDSQVTMMFWYRQQPGQSLTLIATANQGSEATYESGFVIDKFPISRPNLTFSTLTVSNMSPEDSSIYLCSVGAGAGYGYTFGSGTRLTVV.

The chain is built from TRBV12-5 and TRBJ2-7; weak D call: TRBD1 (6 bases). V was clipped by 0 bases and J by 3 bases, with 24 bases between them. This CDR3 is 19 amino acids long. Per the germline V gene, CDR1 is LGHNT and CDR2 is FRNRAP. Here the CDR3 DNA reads TGTGCTAGTGGTTTGGTATTATTCCCCGAACGCCGGGACAACTACGAGCAGTACTTC. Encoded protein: CASGLVLFPERRDNYEQYF.

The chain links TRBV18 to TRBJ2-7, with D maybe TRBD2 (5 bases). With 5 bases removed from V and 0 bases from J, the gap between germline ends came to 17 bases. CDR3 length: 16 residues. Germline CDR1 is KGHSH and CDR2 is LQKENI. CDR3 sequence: CASSSRGAATSYEQYF. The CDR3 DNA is TGTGCCAGCTCATCCCGGGGAGCGGCCACCTCCTACGAGCAGTACTTC.

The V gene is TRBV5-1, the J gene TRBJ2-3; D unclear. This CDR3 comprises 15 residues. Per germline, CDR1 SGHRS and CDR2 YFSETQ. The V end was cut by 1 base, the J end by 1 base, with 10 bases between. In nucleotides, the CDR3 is TGCGCCAGCAGCTTGCTGGGCGTCGGCACAGATACGCAGTATTTT. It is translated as CASSLLGVGTDTQYF.

The DNA of the CDR3 is TGTGCCAGCAGTTCGGGACAGAACTATGGCTACACCTTC. Protein product: CASSSGQNYGYTF. The chain combines TRBV28 with TRBJ1-2, with 7 bases identical to TRBD1. CDR3 size: 13 residues. J was trimmed by 2 bases and V by 4 bases; bases with no gene match: 1. Germline V gives CDR1 MDHEN, CDR2 SYDVKM.

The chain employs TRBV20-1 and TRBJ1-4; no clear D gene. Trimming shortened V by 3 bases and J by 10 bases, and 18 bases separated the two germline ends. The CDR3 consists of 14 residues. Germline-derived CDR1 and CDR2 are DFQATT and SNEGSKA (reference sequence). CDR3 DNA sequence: TGCAGTGCTAGTATCGGTCGAAGAGCTGGAAAACTGTTTTTT. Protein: CSASIGRRAGKLFF.

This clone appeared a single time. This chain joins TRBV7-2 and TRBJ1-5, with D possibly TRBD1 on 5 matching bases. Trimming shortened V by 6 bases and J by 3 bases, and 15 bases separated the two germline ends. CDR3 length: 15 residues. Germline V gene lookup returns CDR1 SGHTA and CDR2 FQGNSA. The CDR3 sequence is CASRSRVGDNQPQHF. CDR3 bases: TGTGCCAGCAGGTCCAGGGTTGGGGACAATCAGCCCCAGCATTTT.

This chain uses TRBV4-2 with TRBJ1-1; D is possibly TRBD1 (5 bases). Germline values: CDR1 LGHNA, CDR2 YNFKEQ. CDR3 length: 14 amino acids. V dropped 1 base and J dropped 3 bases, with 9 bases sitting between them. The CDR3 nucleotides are TGTGCCAGCAGCCAAGGTACAGGATACACTGAAGCTTTCTTT. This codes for CASSQGTGYTEAFF.

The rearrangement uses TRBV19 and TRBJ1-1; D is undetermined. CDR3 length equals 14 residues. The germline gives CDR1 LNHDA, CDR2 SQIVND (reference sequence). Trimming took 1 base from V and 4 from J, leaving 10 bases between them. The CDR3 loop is CASSIAVGVTEAFF. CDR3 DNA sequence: TGTGCCAGTAGTATAGCAGTGGGAGTCACTGAAGCTTTCTTT.

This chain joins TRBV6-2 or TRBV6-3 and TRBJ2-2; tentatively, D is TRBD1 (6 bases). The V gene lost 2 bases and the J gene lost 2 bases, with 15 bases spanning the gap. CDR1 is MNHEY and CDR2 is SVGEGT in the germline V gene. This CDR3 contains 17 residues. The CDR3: CASSYTLDRTNTGELFF. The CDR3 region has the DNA TGTGCCAGCAGTTACACCCTTGACAGGACCAACACCGGGGAGCTGTTTTTT.

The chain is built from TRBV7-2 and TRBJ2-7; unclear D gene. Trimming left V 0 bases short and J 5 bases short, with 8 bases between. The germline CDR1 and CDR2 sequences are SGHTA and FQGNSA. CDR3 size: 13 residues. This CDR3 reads CASSLALKDEQYF. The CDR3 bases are TGTGCCAGCAGCTTAGCTCTAAAAGACGAGCAGTACTTC.

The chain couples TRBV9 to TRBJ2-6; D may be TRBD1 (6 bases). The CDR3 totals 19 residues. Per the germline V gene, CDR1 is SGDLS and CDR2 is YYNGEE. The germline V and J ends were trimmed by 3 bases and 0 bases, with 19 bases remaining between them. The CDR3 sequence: CASSEPQGKVVSGANVLTF. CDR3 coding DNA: TGTGCCAGCAGCGAACCTCAGGGGAAGGTGGTCTCTGGGGCCAACGTCCTGACTTTC.

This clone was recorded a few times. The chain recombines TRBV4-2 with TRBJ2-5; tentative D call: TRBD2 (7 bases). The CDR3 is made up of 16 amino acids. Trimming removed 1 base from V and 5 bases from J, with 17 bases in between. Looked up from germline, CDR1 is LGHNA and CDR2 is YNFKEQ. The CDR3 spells CASSQGEGGGGETQYF. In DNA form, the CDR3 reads TGTGCCAGCAGCCAAGGGGAAGGGGGGGGAGGTGAGACCCAGTACTTC.

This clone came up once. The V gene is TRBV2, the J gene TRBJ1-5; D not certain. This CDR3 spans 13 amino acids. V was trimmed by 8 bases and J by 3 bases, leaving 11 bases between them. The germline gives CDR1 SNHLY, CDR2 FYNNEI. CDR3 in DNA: TGTGCCAGCGGGGTGGACTTCAATCAGCCCCAGCATTTT. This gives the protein CASGVDFNQPQHF.

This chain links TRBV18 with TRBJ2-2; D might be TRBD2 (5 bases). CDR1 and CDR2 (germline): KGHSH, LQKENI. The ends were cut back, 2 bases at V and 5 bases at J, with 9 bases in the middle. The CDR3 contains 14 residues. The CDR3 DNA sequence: TGTGCCAGCTCACCATCGGGGTTTACCGGGGAGCTGTTTTTT. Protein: CASSPSGFTGELFF.

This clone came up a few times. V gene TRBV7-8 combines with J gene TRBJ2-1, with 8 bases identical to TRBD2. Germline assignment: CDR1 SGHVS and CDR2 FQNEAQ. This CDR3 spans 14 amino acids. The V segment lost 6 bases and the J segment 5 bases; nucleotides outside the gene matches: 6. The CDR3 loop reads CASSSGLGDNEQFF. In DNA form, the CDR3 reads TGTGCCAGCAGTTCGGGACTAGGCGACAATGAGCAGTTCTTC.

The CDR3 is CASSEAQTEFSNQPQHF. The DNA of the CDR3 is TGTGCCAGCAGTGAAGCGCAGACGGAGTTTAGCAATCAGCCCCAGCATTTT. The chain combines TRBV6-1 with TRBJ1-5; D remains ambiguous. The V end was cut by 0 bases, the J end by 0 bases, with 12 bases between. The CDR3 is 17 amino acids. Per germline, CDR1 MNHNS and CDR2 SASEGT.

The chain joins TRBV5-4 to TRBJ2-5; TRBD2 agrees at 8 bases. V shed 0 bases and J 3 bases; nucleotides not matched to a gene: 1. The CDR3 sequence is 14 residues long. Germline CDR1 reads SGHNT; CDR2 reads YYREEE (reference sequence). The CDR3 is CASSLELAEETQYF. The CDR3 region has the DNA TGTGCCAGCAGCTTGGAACTAGCGGAAGAGACCCAGTACTTC. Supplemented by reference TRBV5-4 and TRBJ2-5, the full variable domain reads ETGVTQSPTHLIKTRGQQVTLRCSSQSGHNTVSWYQQALGQGPQFIFQYYREEENGRGNFPPRFSGLQFPNYSSELNVNALELDDSALYLCASSLELAEETQYFGPGTRLLVL.

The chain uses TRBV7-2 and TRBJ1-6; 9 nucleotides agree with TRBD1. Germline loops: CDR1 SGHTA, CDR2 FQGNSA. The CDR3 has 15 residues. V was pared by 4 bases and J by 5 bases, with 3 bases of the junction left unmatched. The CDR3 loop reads CASSWGQGNNSPLHF. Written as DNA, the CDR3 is TGTGCCAGCAGCTGGGGACAGGGAAATAATTCACCCCTCCACTTT.

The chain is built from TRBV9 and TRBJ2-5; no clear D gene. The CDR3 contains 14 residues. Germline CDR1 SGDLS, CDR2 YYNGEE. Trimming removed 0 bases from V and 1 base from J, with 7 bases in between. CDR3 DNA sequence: TGTGCCAGCAGCGTAGGTCAGATCCAAGAGACCCAGTACTTC. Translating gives CASSVGQIQETQYF.

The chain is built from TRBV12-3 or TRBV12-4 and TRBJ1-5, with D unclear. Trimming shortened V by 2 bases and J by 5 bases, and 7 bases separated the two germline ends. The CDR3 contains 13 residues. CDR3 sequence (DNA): TGTGCCAGCAGTTTACTGGAGGATCAGCCCCAGCATTTT. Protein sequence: CASSLLEDQPQHF.

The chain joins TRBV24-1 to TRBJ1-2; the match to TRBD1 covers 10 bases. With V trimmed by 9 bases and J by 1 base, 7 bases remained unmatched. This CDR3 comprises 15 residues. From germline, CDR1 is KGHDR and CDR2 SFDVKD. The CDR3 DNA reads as TGTGCCACCTGGGACAGGGGCGTCCATAACTATGGCTACACCTTC. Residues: CATWDRGVHNYGYTF.

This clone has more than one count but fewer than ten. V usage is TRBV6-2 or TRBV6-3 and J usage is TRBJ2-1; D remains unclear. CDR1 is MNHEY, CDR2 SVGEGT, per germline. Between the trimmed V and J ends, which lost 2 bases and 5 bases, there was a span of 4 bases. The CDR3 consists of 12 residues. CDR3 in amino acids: CASSYNNNEQFF. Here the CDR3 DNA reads TGTGCCAGCAGTTACAATAACAATGAGCAGTTCTTC.

The CDR3 loop reads CASSPGTGRNQPQHF. As DNA, the CDR3 is TGTGCCAGCAGCCCAGGGACAGGGAGGAATCAGCCCCAGCATTTT. The chain employs TRBV7-2 and TRBJ1-5; 9 bases agree with TRBD1. The CDR3 length is 15 residues. Germline V CDR1 and CDR2: SGHTA, FQGNSA. V dropped 5 bases and J dropped 4; count of bases not matched to a gene: 6.